Listed below are T cell receptor beta chains from one sample, sequenced in a study of T-cell reconstitution after alpha-beta-depleted transplantation in children. TCRdb processed the PCR reads anew with MiXCR; each CDR3 protein has one entry. The data contain around 700,000 distinct CDR3 sequences, around 13% of them singletons. Sequencing used PBMCs, obtained before TCRalphabeta/CD19-depleted stem cell transplant. The origin of the receptors is a girl aged 2-9 years with congenital amegakaryocytic thrombocytopenia, due to receive a stem cell transplant. CDR3s include the opening cysteine and the closing phenylalanine or tryptophan. Fields, in order: J gene, D gene, V gene, clone size, CDR3 DNA, CDR3 protein. A D gene is named only where the DNA matches it firmly. Clone size is stated in some rows and not others, as once, few, many or a class when expanded.

TRBJ2-3	TRBD2	TRBV12-3/TRBV12-4	many	TGTGCCAGCAAACGGGGGGGCGGGGATACGCAGTATTTT	CASKRGGGDTQYF
TRBJ2-7	-	TRBV9	many	TGTGCCAGCAGCGTAGATCTTGGCGAGCAGTACTTC	CASSVDLGEQYF
TRBJ2-1	TRBD1	TRBV6-1	many	TGTGCCAGCAACCGGCTAGGACAGGGCAACAATGAGCAGTTCTTC	CASNRLGQGNNEQFF
TRBJ2-7	-	TRBV20-1	-	TGCAGTGCTAGGCCGCGGAACCCCTACGAGCAGTACTTC	CSARPRNPYEQYF
TRBJ2-1	-	TRBV5-6	few	TGTGCCAGCAGCTTAATAGTTAATGAGCAGTTCTTC	CASSLIVNEQFF
TRBJ1-1	-	TRBV12-3/TRBV12-4	many	TGTGCCACTTGGGTCGGTCAGAACACTGAAGCTTTCTTT	CATWVGQNTEAFF
TRBJ2-1	-	TRBV12-3/TRBV12-4	many	TGTGCCAGCAGTTTTTTCCGGAGTGGCGCCTACAATGAGCAGTTCTTC	CASSFFRSGAYNEQFF
TRBJ2-7	-	TRBV7-8	-	TGTGCCAGCAGCTCCCGGCTACTAATCAACGAGCAGTACTTC	CASSSRLLINEQYF
TRBJ2-1	-	TRBV7-2	-	TGTGCCAGCAGCGCCGAGGGGTTGAGGGGTTGGTACAATGAGCAGTTCTTC	CASSAEGLRGWYNEQFF
TRBJ1-5	-	TRBV12-3/TRBV12-4	few	TGTGCCAGCTGTCTCTGCCCCCGCAGGAGGAGACAGCCCCAGCATTTT	CASCLCPRRRRQPQHF
TRBJ2-1	-	TRBV12-3/TRBV12-4	many	TGTGCCAGCAGTGTAGTCACCCACAATGAGCAGTTCTTC	CASSVVTHNEQFF
TRBJ2-3	-	TRBV5-1	-	TGCGCCAGCAGCTTGGGCCCGGGGCATCCCACAGATACGCAGTATTTT	CASSLGPGHPTDTQYF
TRBJ2-7	-	TRBV7-8	-	TGTGCCAGCAGCCCCCTCAGGGTCGGCCCCACCTACGAGCAGTACTTC	CASSPLRVGPTYEQYF